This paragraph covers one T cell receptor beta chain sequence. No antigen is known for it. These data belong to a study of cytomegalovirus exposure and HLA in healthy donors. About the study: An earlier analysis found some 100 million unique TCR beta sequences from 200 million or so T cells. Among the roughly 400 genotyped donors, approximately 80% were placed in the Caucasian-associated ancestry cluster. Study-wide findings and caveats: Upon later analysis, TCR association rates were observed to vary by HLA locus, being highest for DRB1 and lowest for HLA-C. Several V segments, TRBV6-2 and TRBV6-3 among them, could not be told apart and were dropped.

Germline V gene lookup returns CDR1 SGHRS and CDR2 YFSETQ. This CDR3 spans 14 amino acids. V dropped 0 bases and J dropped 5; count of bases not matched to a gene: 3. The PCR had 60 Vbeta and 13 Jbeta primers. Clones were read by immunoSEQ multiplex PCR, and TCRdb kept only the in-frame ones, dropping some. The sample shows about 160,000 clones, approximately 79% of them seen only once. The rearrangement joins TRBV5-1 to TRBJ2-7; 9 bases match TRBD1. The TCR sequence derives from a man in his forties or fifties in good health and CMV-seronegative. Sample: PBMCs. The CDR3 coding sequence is TGCGCCAGCAGCTTGGTACAGGGGGCGCACGAGCAGTACTTC. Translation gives CASSLVQGAHEQYF.